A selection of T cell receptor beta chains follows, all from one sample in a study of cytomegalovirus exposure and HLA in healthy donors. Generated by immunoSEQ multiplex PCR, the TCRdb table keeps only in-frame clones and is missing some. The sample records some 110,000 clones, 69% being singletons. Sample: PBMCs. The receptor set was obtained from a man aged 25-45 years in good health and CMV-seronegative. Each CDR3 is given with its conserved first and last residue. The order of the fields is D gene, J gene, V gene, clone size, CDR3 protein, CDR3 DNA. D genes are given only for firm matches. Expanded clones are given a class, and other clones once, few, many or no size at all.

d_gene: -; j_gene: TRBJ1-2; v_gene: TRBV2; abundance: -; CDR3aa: CASSEGGGSNYGYTF; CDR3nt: TGTGCCAGCAGTGAAGGGGGAGGATCTAACTATGGCTACACCTTC
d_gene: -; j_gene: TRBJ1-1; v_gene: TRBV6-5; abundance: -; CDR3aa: CASRTGGNTEAFF; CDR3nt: TGTGCCAGCAGAACCGGCGGGAACACTGAAGCTTTCTTT
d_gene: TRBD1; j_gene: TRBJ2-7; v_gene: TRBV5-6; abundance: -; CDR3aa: CASSYGDRASYEQYF; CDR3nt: TGTGCCAGCAGCTACGGGGACAGGGCGTCCTACGAGCAGTACTTC
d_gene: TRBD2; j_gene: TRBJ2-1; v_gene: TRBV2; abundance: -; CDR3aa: CASRLAGATSSYNEQFF; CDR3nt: TGTGCCAGCCGACTAGCGGGAGCGACGAGCTCCTACAATGAGCAGTTCTTC
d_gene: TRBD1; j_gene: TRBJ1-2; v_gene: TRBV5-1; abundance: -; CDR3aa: CASSFRDRGDGYTF; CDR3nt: TGCGCCAGCAGCTTCCGGGACAGGGGCGATGGCTACACCTTC
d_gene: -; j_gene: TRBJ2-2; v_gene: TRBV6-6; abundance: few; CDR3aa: CASSYGGTGTGELFF; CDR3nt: TGTGCCAGCAGTTACGGCGGGACGGGCACCGGGGAGCTGTTTTTT
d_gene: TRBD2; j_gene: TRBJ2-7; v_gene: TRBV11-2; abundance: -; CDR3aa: CASSLGAGGPYEQYF; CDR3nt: TGTGCCAGCAGCTTGGGCGCGGGAGGTCCCTACGAGCAGTACTTC
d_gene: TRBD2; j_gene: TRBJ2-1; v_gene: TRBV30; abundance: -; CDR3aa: CAQMEGRKGLAGGTNPPYNEQFF; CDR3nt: TGTGCGCAGATGGAGGGGCGAAAAGGACTAGCGGGAGGCACGAATCCTCCCTACAATGAGCAGTTCTTC
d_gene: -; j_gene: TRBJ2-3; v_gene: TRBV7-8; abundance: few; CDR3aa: CASSRDLADTQYF; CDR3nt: TGTGCCAGCAGTCGGGACTTGGCAGATACGCAGTATTTT
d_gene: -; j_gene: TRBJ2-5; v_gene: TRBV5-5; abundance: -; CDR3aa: CASSYLWGPETQYF; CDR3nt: TGTGCCAGCAGCTACCTCTGGGGCCCAGAGACCCAGTACTTC